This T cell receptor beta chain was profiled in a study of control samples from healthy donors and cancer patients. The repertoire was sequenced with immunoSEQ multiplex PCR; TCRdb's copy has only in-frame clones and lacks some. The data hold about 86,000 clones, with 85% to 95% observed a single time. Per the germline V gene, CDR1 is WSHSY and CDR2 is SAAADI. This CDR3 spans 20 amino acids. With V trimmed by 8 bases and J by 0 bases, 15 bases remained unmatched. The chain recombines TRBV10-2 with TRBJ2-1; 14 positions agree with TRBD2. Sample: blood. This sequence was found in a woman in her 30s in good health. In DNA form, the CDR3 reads TGCGCCAGCGCCCCTCTCCGACTAGCGGGAGGGCCGAGCTCCTACAATGAGCAGTTCTTC. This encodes CASAPLRLAGGPSSYNEQFF.